This T cell receptor (beta chain) is from a study of CD8 T cells in ankylosing spondylitis. The CDR3 consists of 13 residues. Trimming left V 6 bases short and J 5 bases short, with 13 bases between. Per the germline V gene, CDR1 is SQVTM and CDR2 is ANQGSEA. This clonotype was observed at least ten times. TCRdb ran MiXCR on the 5' RACE reads and lists one entry per CDR3 protein. The profile shows 100,000 to 150,000 distinct CDR3 sequences, around 10% of them singletons. The rearrangement uses TRBV29-1 and TRBJ1-4; D not certain. Sequencing was carried out using blood, either unsorted or a sorted T cell fraction (not recorded which). The origin of this receptor is a female donor with ankylosing spondylitis or in good health (not recorded which). The CDR3 DNA is TGCAGCGTCGCCCCGGGAGGGAATGAAAAACTGTTTTTT. Its translation is CSVAPGGNEKLFF.